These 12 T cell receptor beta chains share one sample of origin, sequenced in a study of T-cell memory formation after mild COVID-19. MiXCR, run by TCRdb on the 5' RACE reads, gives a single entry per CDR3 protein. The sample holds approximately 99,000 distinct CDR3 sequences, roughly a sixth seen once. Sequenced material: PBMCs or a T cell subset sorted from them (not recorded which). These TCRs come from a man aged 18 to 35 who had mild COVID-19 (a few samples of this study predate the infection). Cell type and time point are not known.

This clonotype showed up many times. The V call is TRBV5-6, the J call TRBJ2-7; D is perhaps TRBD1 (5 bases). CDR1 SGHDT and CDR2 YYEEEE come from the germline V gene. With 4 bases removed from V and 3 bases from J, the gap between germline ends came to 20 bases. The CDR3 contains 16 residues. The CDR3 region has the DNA TGTGCCAGCAGCGCCTTGTCAGGGTATCGGAACTACGAGCAGTACGTC. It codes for CASSALSGYRNYEQYV.

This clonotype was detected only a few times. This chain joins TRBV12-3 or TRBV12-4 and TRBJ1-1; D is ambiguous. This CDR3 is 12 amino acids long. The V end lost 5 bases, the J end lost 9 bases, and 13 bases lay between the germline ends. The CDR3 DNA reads TGTGCCAGCAGTCCCGGTGGAGCCCAAGCTTTCTTT. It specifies CASSPGGAQAFF.

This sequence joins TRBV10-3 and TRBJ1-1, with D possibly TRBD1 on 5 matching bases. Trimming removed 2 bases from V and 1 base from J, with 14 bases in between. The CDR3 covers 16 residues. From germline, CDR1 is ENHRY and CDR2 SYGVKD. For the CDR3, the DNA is TGTGCCATCAGTGAGAGTCCCTTGGGGGGGAACACTGAAGCTTTCTTT. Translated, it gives CAISESPLGGNTEAFF.

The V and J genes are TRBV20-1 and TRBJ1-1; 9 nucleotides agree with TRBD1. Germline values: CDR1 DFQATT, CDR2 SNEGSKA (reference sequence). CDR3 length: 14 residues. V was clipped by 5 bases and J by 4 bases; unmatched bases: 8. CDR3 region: CSAFKTGGSTEAFF. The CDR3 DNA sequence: TGCAGTGCTTTCAAAACAGGGGGCAGCACTGAAGCTTTCTTT.

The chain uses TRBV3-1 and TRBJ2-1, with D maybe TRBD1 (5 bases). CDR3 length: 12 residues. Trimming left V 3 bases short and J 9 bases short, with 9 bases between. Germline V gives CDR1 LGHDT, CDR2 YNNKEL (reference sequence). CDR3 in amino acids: CASSQLGAEQFF. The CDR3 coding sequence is TGTGCCAGCAGCCAGCTAGGGGCTGAGCAGTTCTTC.

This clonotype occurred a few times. CDR3 sequence reads: CASSPTSGTYNEQFF. CDR3 bases: TGCGCCAGCAGTCCTACTAGCGGGACTTACAATGAGCAGTTCTTC. The chain is built from TRBV5-1 and TRBJ2-1, with 10 bases identical to TRBD2. The CDR3 has 15 residues. CDR1 and CDR2 (germline): SGHRS, YFSETQ. Unmatched junction bases numbered 6, after V lost 5 bases and J lost 4 bases.

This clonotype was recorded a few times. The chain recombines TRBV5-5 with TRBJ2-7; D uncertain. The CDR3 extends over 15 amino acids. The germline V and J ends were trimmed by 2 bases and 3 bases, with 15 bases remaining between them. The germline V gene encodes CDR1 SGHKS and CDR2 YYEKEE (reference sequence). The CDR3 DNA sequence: TGTGCCAGCAGCTTAAGGTCCCAGAGAGGCTACGAGCAGTACTTC. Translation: CASSLRSQRGYEQYF.

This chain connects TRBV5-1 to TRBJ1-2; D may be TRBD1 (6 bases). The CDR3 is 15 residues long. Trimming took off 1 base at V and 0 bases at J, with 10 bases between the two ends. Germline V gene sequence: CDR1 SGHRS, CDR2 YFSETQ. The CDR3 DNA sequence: TGCGCCAGCAGCTTGACAGGGATGGCTAACTATGGCTACACCTTC. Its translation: CASSLTGMANYGYTF.

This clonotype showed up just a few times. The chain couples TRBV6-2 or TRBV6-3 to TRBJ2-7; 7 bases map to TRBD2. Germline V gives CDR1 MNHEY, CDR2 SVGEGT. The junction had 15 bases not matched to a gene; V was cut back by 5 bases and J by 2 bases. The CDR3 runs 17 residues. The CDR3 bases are TGTGCCAGCAGTCCTCCCCCGGGATTGGCGGGGGCCTACGAGCAGTACGTC. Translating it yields CASSPPPGLAGAYEQYV.

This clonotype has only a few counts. CDR3 sequence: CAISADQGARQPQHF. The CDR3 DNA reads as TGTGCCATCAGTGCGGATCAGGGGGCTAGGCAGCCCCAGCATTTT. V gene TRBV10-3 combines with J gene TRBJ1-5, with 8 positions matching TRBD1. V was pared by 4 bases and J by 7 bases, with 9 bases of the junction left unmatched. The V gene's germline CDR1 is ENHRY and CDR2 SYGVKD. This CDR3 spans 15 amino acids.

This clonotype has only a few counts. The CDR3 DNA reads TGTGCCAGCAGCCAAATCGGGCCAGGCGCGCAGTACGAGCAGTACGTC. Translation: CASSQIGPGAQYEQYV. The chain combines TRBV6-5 with TRBJ2-7; D unresolved. This CDR3 has 16 amino acids. Trimming removed 6 bases from V and 4 bases from J, with 22 bases in between. Germline CDR1 MNHEY, CDR2 SVGAGI.

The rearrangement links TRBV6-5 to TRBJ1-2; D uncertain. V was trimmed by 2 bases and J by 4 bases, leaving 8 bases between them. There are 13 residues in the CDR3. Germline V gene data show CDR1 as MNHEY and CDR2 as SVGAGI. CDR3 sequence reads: CASSYGTVYGYTF. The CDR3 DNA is TGTGCCAGCAGTTACGGCACCGTCTATGGCTACACCTTC.